Detailed here is one T cell receptor (beta chain). Its antigen is still unknown. One base away there is no much larger clone; base qualities are not given. Ficoll-Paque density gradient centrifugation was the method used to isolate PBMCs. Inclusive of the bounding cysteine and phenylalanine, the CDR3 is 14 residues long. The read is trimmed to its CDR3 DNA, 42 bases read in frame from base 1. The germline ends are 11 bases apart after V is trimmed by 4 bases and J by 2 bases. Via the germline V gene (reference sequence), CDR1 is DFQATT and CDR2 SNEGSKA. Sequencing was carried out with an Illumina NovaSeq 6000. Using 5'RACE with constant-segment primers, TCRalpha and TCRbeta cDNA libraries were constructed, with sample barcodes and unique molecular identifiers added in the process. RNA was extracted from every sample with Trizol reagent. Libraries were amplified in two PCR steps, with a second sample barcode and Illumina TruSeq adapters added in the second step. The libraries were sequenced on an Illumina NovaSeq using 2 x 150 bp paired-end reads. The study's own analysis went as follows. Demultiplexing of reads and collapsing into UMI-guided consensus sequences were performed with migec v1.2.7. Using mixcr v2.1.11, the UMI consensuses were aligned to TRA and TRB V and J templates and assembled into clonotypes. Expanded or contracted clonotypes were those called significant by both edgeR and NoisET, with noise models trained on biological replicates. For edgeR calls, the thresholds were a false discovery rate-adjusted p below 0.01 and a log2 fold-change of 1. PCA with hierarchical clustering of max-normalized trajectories of the 1000 most abundant clonotypes was used as exploratory dynamics analysis. The CD4 or CD8 phenotype of responding clones was assigned using the separately sequenced CD4+ and CD8+ repertoires. TCRdb took the public reads, trimmed them with fastp at Q25, ran MiXCR for clone calling and kept in-frame beta chains. Each entry merges the rows of one CDR3 protein and shows their most common DNA and genes. It is TCRdb's table, rather than the study itself, that gives the V and J calls and clone size. For this sample there are around 140,000 distinct CDR3 sequences; about 5.7% appear just once. The ten largest clones capture more than 2% of the sample.

The data belong to a study of T-cell memory formation after mild COVID-19 listed by TCRdb under 2021. A note on the overall study: TCR sequence clusters from the two donors were found to be largely donor specific. Longitudinal TCRalpha and TCRbeta repertoire sequencing tracked T-cell clones expanding and contracting after mild COVID-19 in two donors. Two young, previously healthy adult volunteers, one female and one male, were included in the cohort.

The paper as a whole reports these results and caveats: Whether the second-wave clones peaking on day 37 were SARS-CoV-2 specific was not confirmed. The detection of some responding clones in pre-infection memory suggests that pre-existing cross-reactive memory T cells joined the SARS-CoV-2 response. Clones contracting from day 15 to 85 had balanced CD4/CD8 phenotypes, while a second wave expanding from day 15 to 37 was biased towards CD4+. Only two mild cases were covered by the study, and larger cohorts that include severe cases with pre-infection samples were considered necessary. Contracting CD4+ clones turned up mainly in the CM and EM memory subsets, whereas EMRA was where CD8+ clones were enriched.

This receptor chain uses TRBV20-1 and TRBJ2-2; tentative D gene TRBD2, with 6 bases matching. The sequenced material came from PBMCs or a T cell subset sorted from them (not recorded which). The source is an adult woman who had mild COVID-19 (a few samples of this study predate the infection). The sample titles of this study are shuffled in the database, so cell type and time point are left out; the donor was told from shared clones. Here the CDR3 is given as CSATGTRNTGELFF. The DNA reads as follows: TGCAGTGCTACCGGGACTCGAAACACCGGGGAGCTGTTTTTT.